Given below is one T cell receptor (beta chain) in context. This sample is drawn from a study of CD8 T cells in Susac syndrome. Turning to the study itself: Each patient with Susac syndrome, at the time of blood draw, was therapy-naive, on corticosteroids, or on intravenous immunoglobulin alone.

CDR1 and CDR2 from the germline V gene are DFQATT and SNEGSKA (reference sequence). There are 13 residues in the CDR3. The V gene end was trimmed by 0 bases and the J gene end by 4 bases; junction bases not matched to a gene: 2. An amount of RNA that ranged from roughly 0.5 to 1 ug was reverse transcribed with random hexamers. TCRdb reprocessed the immunoSEQ multiplex PCR reads with MiXCR, giving one entry per CDR3 protein. The sample gives about 240,000 distinct CDR3 sequences, approximately 95% of which show up once; 0.1% is in the top ten. The specimen was CD4+ T cells from PBMCs. This sequence joins TRBV20-1 and TRBJ2-5, with 7 bases identical to TRBD2. The clonotype was recovered from a human donor with Susac syndrome. CDR3 region: CSARDGGLETQYF. CDR3 coding DNA: TGCAGTGCTAGAGACGGGGGGTTAGAGACCCAGTACTTC.